This T cell receptor beta chain was identified during a study of T-cell memory formation after mild COVID-19 (dated by TCRdb to about 2021). Regarding the study in general: TCR sequence clusters from the two donors were largely donor specific. Two young, previously healthy adult volunteers, one female and one male, were included in the cohort. In a couple of donors, T-cell clones that expanded and contracted after mild COVID-19 were followed by sequencing TCRalpha and TCRbeta repertoires longitudinally.

This clonotype has just a few counts. It lacks a known antigen. The input lacks base qualities; no much larger clone sits a single base away. Reads for this sample came from an Illumina NovaSeq 6000. TCRalpha and TCRbeta cDNA libraries were built by 5'RACE with constant-segment primers, adding sample barcodes and unique molecular identifiers. Trizol reagent was used to extract RNA from every sample. The libraries were amplified in two PCR steps, and the second step added a second sample barcode and Illumina TruSeq adapters. Sequencing of the libraries was done on an Illumina NovaSeq, producing 2 x 150 bp paired-end reads. Regarding the original processing steps: With migec v1.2.7, reads were demultiplexed and then collapsed into UMI-guided consensus sequences. Using mixcr v2.1.11, UMI consensuses were aligned to TRA and TRB V and J templates and then assembled into clonotypes. Clonotypes were classified as expanded or contracted when called significant by both edgeR and NoisET, with noise models trained on biological replicates. edgeR calls used a false discovery rate-adjusted p below 0.01 and a log2 fold-change threshold of 1. As an exploratory analysis of dynamics, max-normalized trajectories of the 1000 most abundant clonotypes were examined by PCA with hierarchical clustering. Each responding clone was given a CD4 or CD8 phenotype based on the CD4+ and CD8+ repertoires, which had been sequenced separately. The raw public data were reprocessed by TCRdb itself: fastp quality trimming at Q25, MiXCR clonotype calling, in-frame beta chains only. Here each entry gathers all rows of one CDR3 protein and keeps the most common genes and DNA. These V and J calls derive from TCRdb rather than the authors' analysis. Across this sample there are more than 120,000 distinct CDR3 sequences, with 19% seen only once. The ten largest clones represent approximately 2.4% of the sample.

Ficoll-Paque density gradient centrifugation was used to isolate PBMCs. The research as a whole found: The study covered only a couple of mild cases, and larger cohorts including severe cases with pre-infection samples were considered necessary. Clones contracting from day 15 to 85 had balanced CD4/CD8 phenotypes, while a second wave expanding from day 15 to 37 was biased towards CD4+. Whether the second-wave clones peaking on day 37 were SARS-CoV-2 specific was not confirmed. The detection of some responding clones in pre-infection memory suggests that pre-existing cross-reactive memory T cells joined the SARS-CoV-2 response. Contracting CD4+ clones were located mainly in the CM and EM memory subsets, whereas CD8+ clones were found to be enriched in EMRA.

CDR1 and CDR2, looked up from the germline V gene, are SGHVS and FNYEAQ. Between the V and J ends, shortened by 3 bases and 4 bases respectively, the junction contains 13 bases. The CDR3 runs 14 amino acids, cysteine and phenylalanine included. Only the CDR3 DNA stays, 42 bases, in frame from base 1. Material: PBMCs or a T cell subset sorted from them (not recorded which). This clonotype originated in an adult woman who had mild COVID-19 (a few samples of this study predate the infection). The sample titles of this study are shuffled in the database, so cell type and time point are left out; the donor was told from shared clones. The chain employs TRBV7-6 and TRBJ2-7; the D gene is possibly TRBD2, with 5 bases matching. The DNA reads TGTGCCAGCAGCTTGGGAGAACACAGATACGAGCAGTACTTC. It translates to CASSLGEHRYEQYF.